This is a list of T cell receptor beta chains from one sample in a study of cytomegalovirus exposure and HLA in healthy donors. The data were produced by immunoSEQ multiplex PCR, yet TCRdb's version contains in-frame clones alone and is incomplete. The table lists 150,000 or so clones, approximately 75% of them singletons, with approximately 1.5% in the top ten. The source material was PBMCs. These receptors came from a girl under 18 in good health and CMV-seronegative. The CDR3 runs from the conserved cysteine through the conserved F or W. The order of the fields is clone size, J gene, V gene, D gene, CDR3 DNA, CDR3 protein. The D gene is left open where the match is weak. Rows may omit the clone size; those that give it use once, few, many or a size class.

few,TRBJ1-6,TRBV9,.,TGTGCCAGCAGCGTAGAGAGGGTCAATTCACCCCTCCACTTT,CASSVERVNSPLHF
.,TRBJ2-7,TRBV19,TRBD1,TGTGCCAGTAGTACAGGGGGCTCCTACGAGCAGCACTTC,CASSTGGSYEQHF
.,TRBJ1-5,TRBV19,TRBD1,TGTGCCAGTAGACCAAGGACAGGGACCAACAATCAGCCCCAGCATTTT,CASRPRTGTNNQPQHF
.,TRBJ1-2,TRBV7-8,.,TGTGCCAGCAGCTTAGGAGGGGGCTATGGCTACACCTTC,CASSLGGGYGYTF
.,TRBJ1-1,TRBV19,TRBD1,TGTGCCAGTAGTCCAATGGACAGGGAATTTGAAGCTTTCTTT,CASSPMDREFEAFF
.,TRBJ1-4,TRBV5-1,.,TGCGCCAGCAGCTTGGCTCAGGGGCGAAATGAAAAACTGTTTTTT,CASSLAQGRNEKLFF
.,TRBJ2-3,TRBV7-8,.,TGTGCCAGCAGCTTAGTGTTCGACAGTCTCTCCCCCACAGATACGCAGTATTTT,CASSLVFDSLSPTDTQYF
few,TRBJ2-2,TRBV5-1,.,TGCGCCACCCGGACTACGAACACCGGGGAGCTGTTTTTT,CATRTTNTGELFF
.,TRBJ1-6,TRBV10-3,TRBD1,TGTGCCATCAGTGACGGACAGGGGAATTCACCCCTCCACTTT,CAISDGQGNSPLHF
few,TRBJ1-6,TRBV5-4,.,TGTGCCAGCAGCATACGGGACACGAATTCACCCCTCCACTTT,CASSIRDTNSPLHF
.,TRBJ2-7,TRBV5-4,TRBD2,TGTGCCAGCAGCTTGGGGGGGACTAGCGGGGTTTCCTACGAGCAGTACTTC,CASSLGGTSGVSYEQYF
.,TRBJ2-3,TRBV15,.,TGTGCCACCAGCAGCGGGGGTCGGACCTATACAGATACGCAGTATTTT,CATSSGGRTYTDTQYF
once,TRBJ1-4,TRBV4-1,.,TGCGCCAGCAGCCAAGGCCTCAGGGGCAGAGAAAAACTGTTTTTT,CASSQGLRGREKLFF
.,TRBJ1-1,TRBV19,TRBD1,TGTGCCAGTAGTGTGGGGACAGGGCTGATGAACACTGAAGCTTTCTTT,CASSVGTGLMNTEAFF
.,TRBJ2-5,TRBV6-1,TRBD1,TGTGCCAGCAGTGGGGGACAGGGGAAGACCCAGTACTTC,CASSGGQGKTQYF
.,TRBJ2-1,TRBV7-9,.,TGTGCCAGCAGCTTAGATTCGGGACTTTCCTTGTACAATGAGCAGTTCTTC,CASSLDSGLSLYNEQFF
.,TRBJ1-5,TRBV10-1,.,TGCGCCAGCAGTGAAGAGATAAATCAGCCCCAGCATTTT,CASSEEINQPQHF
.,TRBJ2-1,TRBV15,TRBD2,TGTGCCACCAGACCTAGCGGGGGGTACAATGAGCAGTTCTTC,CATRPSGGYNEQFF
.,TRBJ1-4,TRBV7-9,.,TGTGCCAGCAGCTCACTCCGATCTGCAACTAATGAAAAACTGTTTTTT,CASSSLRSATNEKLFF
.,TRBJ1-2,TRBV27,.,TGTGCAGTTCCTTGGGGGGGGCATGGCTACACCTTC,CAVPWGGHGYTF
.,TRBJ1-2,TRBV6-5,.,TGTGCCAGCAGTTACACCCAGGGATGGGGCTATGGCTACACCTTC,CASSYTQGWGYGYTF
.,TRBJ1-2,TRBV7-9,.,TGTGCCAGCAGCTTAGCAGAGGAGAATGGCTACACCTTC,CASSLAEENGYTF
.,TRBJ1-1,TRBV6-1,.,TGTGCCAGCAGGGAGGGAGGGAACACTGAAGCTTTCTTT,CASREGGNTEAFF
.,TRBJ1-2,TRBV5-8,.,TGTGCCAGCAGCTTGGAGCCAGGGGTCGGCTATGGCTACACCTTC,CASSLEPGVGYGYTF
few,TRBJ2-1,TRBV18,TRBD1,TGTGCCAGCTCACTACAGGGGGTCTCCAATGAGCAGTTCTTC,CASSLQGVSNEQFF
.,TRBJ2-5,TRBV29-1,TRBD1,TGCAGCGTTGAGGTCCTTCGGGTAACAGGGGGCAGGGAGACCCAGTACTTC,CSVEVLRVTGGRETQYF
.,TRBJ2-3,TRBV5-6,.,TGTGCCAGCAGCTTGGTGGGCACAGATACGCAGTGTTTT,CASSLVGTDTQCF
.,TRBJ1-4,TRBV30,.,TGTGCCTGGAGTTTTCTTGGGGGGGGAGGTGAAAAACTGTTTTTT,CAWSFLGGGGEKLFF
.,TRBJ1-2,TRBV18,TRBD1,TGTGCCGGCTCAGACGGACAGGGTGACTATGGCTACACCTTC,CAGSDGQGDYGYTF
.,TRBJ2-3,TRBV25-1,.,TGTGCCAGCAGTGAATTAAACGGAGACACAGATACGCAGTATTTT,CASSELNGDTDTQYF
.,TRBJ1-2,TRBV27,.,TGTGCCAGCAGTTTAGGACAGCCGAGCTACCCATACGGCTACACCTTC,CASSLGQPSYPYGYTF
few,TRBJ2-1,TRBV16,TRBD2,TGTGCCAGCAGCCAAATTAGCGGGAGTGAGCAGTTCTTC,CASSQISGSEQFF
few,TRBJ2-5,TRBV4-2,.,TGTGCCAGCAGCCAAGATCCGGGAGAGACCCAGTACTTC,CASSQDPGETQYF
.,TRBJ2-1,TRBV7-3,TRBD1,TGTGCCAGCAGCTTAAGCCCAGGGGGCAATGAGCAGTTCTTC,CASSLSPGGNEQFF
.,TRBJ1-2,TRBV18,.,TGTGCCAGCTCAACCACCTTAGGGGTCTATGGCTACACCTTC,CASSTTLGVYGYTF
.,TRBJ1-3,TRBV19,.,TGTGCCAGTTGCGGCCTTGGGTATGCGGAAAACACCATATATTTT,CASCGLGYAENTIYF
.,TRBJ1-5,TRBV15,.,TGTGCCACCAGCAGGTCGACAGGTGGCAATCAGCCCCAGCATTTT,CATSRSTGGNQPQHF
.,TRBJ1-1,TRBV29-1,TRBD1,TGCAGCGCCCCGACAGGGGGCGGGGGGATGAACACTGAAGCTTTCTTT,CSAPTGGGGMNTEAFF
.,TRBJ2-3,TRBV5-8,.,TGTGCCAGCAGCCGCGGGGTTAGCACAGATACGCAGTATTTT,CASSRGVSTDTQYF
.,TRBJ1-4,TRBV7-2,.,TGTGCCAGCAGCCCCCTGGGCGCGGAAAAACTGTTTTTT,CASSPLGAEKLFF
few,TRBJ2-7,TRBV9,TRBD2,TGTGCCAGCAGCGTAGTCGGCGGGGGGGCCAACGAGCAGTACTTC,CASSVVGGGANEQYF
.,TRBJ1-1,TRBV9,.,TGTGCCAGCAGCCCCCAGATCGGACAGAAGAACACTGAAGCTTTCTTT,CASSPQIGQKNTEAFF
.,TRBJ2-2,TRBV5-1,.,TGCGCCAGCAGCCGACAAGGACTACTAGGGGTCCCCGGGGAGCTGTTTTTT,CASSRQGLLGVPGELFF
.,TRBJ1-5,TRBV28,.,TGTGCCAGCAGTGCCCCGGCGGGGCGAAATCAGCCCCAGCATTTT,CASSAPAGRNQPQHF
.,TRBJ1-2,TRBV4-1,.,TGCGCCAGCAGCCAAGATCGATGGACAGACTATGGCTACACCTTC,CASSQDRWTDYGYTF
.,TRBJ1-2,TRBV5-4,TRBD1,TGTGCCAGCAGCTTGGGAACAGGGGGCAGCTATGGCTACACCTTC,CASSLGTGGSYGYTF
.,TRBJ2-3,TRBV7-3,.,TGTGCCAGCAGCTTGAACGGGGATACGCAGTATTTT,CASSLNGDTQYF
.,TRBJ2-7,TRBV18,.,TGTGCCAGCTCACCACAGCTAGGCTTGCACGAGCAGTACTTC,CASSPQLGLHEQYF
.,TRBJ2-3,TRBV5-1,TRBD2,TGCGCCAGCAGCTTCGTCGGGGGGAACACAGATACGCAGTATTTT,CASSFVGGNTDTQYF
once,TRBJ2-6,TRBV6-6,.,TGTGCCAGCTCAACGCTACTTTCTGGGGCCAACGTCCTGACTTTC,CASSTLLSGANVLTF
few,TRBJ1-4,TRBV6-5,TRBD1,TGTGCCAGCAGTTACTCGGGACAGCTTGAAAAACTGTTTTTT,CASSYSGQLEKLFF
.,TRBJ1-4,TRBV4-2,TRBD1,TGTGCCAGCAGCCCGCCGGGACAGGGGAGGGAAAAACTGTTTTTT,CASSPPGQGREKLFF
once,TRBJ2-1,TRBV7-9,.,TGTGCCAGCAGCTACGGGCCCCTGGGAGGCTACAATGAGCAGTTCTTC,CASSYGPLGGYNEQFF
once,TRBJ1-5,TRBV9,.,TGTGCCAGCAGCGTAGGGGGGGGTTGGGATCAGCCCCAGCATTTT,CASSVGGGWDQPQHF